A selection of T cell receptor beta chains follows, all from one sample in a study of T cells after yellow fever vaccination. TCRdb independently ran MiXCR on the 5' RACE reads; one entry per CDR3 protein. The sample contains 200,000 to 300,000 distinct CDR3 sequences, 3.6% of which appear only once. The input for sequencing was PBMCs, taken 15 days after the yellow fever booster vaccination. The receptor set was obtained from a man younger than 35 who received the YFV17D yellow fever vaccine. Both conserved end residues are part of each CDR3. A D gene is named only where the DNA matches it firmly. Rows give clone size only sometimes, using once, few, many, or a class for an expanded clone.

TRBJ2-5,NA,TRBV5-1,few,CASSAQGFQGETQYF,TGCGCCAGCAGCGCTCAGGGGTTCCAAGGAGAGACCCAGTACTTC
TRBJ2-1,TRBD2,TRBV29-1,few,CSVVKRLASHNEQFF,TGCAGCGTTGTCAAACGACTAGCATCCCACAATGAGCAGTTCTTC
TRBJ1-2,NA,TRBV6-5,many,CASSYSNPDNYGYTF,TGTGCCAGCAGTTACTCGAACCCGGATAACTATGGCTACACCTTC
TRBJ2-3,NA,TRBV7-9,many,CASSSDGREGTDTQYF,TGTGCCAGCAGCTCCGATGGCAGGGAAGGCACAGATACGCAGTATTTT
TRBJ2-5,TRBD2,TRBV4-2,many,CASSKGAKAGAVQETQYF,TGTGCCAGCAGCAAAGGGGCAAAAGCGGGGGCTGTACAAGAGACCCAGTACTTC
TRBJ1-4,NA,TRBV5-1,NA,CASSSTAPNQLFF,TGCGCCAGCAGCTCTACAGCGCCTAACCAACTGTTTTTT
TRBJ1-4,TRBD1,TRBV4-3,many,CASSQSPPGQGPEKLFF,TGCGCCAGCAGCCAATCTCCCCCGGGACAGGGGCCGGAAAAACTGTTTTTT
TRBJ2-3,TRBD1,TRBV24-1,few,CATSDLDPGQSERTDTQYF,TGTGCCACCAGTGATCTCGATCCGGGACAGAGTGAGCGCACAGATACGCAGTATTTT
TRBJ1-1,NA,TRBV19,few,CASSPSRSGARVYTEAFF,TGTGCCAGTAGCCCCTCGCGGTCAGGCGCTCGTGTTTACACTGAAGCTTTCTTT
TRBJ2-1,NA,TRBV20-1,many,CSASLGGNNEQFF,TGCAGTGCCTCGCTGGGGGGCAACAATGAGCAGTTCTTC
TRBJ2-1,NA,TRBV10-3,many,CAISPQQFYNEQFF,TGTGCCATCAGCCCCCAACAGTTTTACAATGAGCAGTTCTTC
TRBJ1-5,NA,TRBV5-8,many,CASSNGGRDQPQHF,TGTGCCAGCAGCAATGGGGGGAGAGATCAGCCCCAGCATTTT
TRBJ2-2,NA,TRBV5-4,many,CASSWVGGELFF,TGTGCCAGCAGCTGGGTGGGCGGGGAGCTGTTTTTT
TRBJ2-5,NA,TRBV24-1,many,CATSSGPEETQYF,TGTGCCACCAGCTCCGGGCCCGAGGAGACCCAGTACTTC
TRBJ1-2,NA,TRBV4-3,many,CASSQDWAGPHYGYTF,TGCGCCAGCAGCCAAGATTGGGCAGGGCCCCACTATGGCTACACCTTC
TRBJ1-1,NA,TRBV7-6,many,CASSPGVTNTEAFF,TGTGCCAGCAGCCCCGGGGTCACGAACACTGAAGCTTTCTTT
TRBJ2-1,TRBD2,TRBV6-2/TRBV6-3,many,CASSYSSTSGKDEQFF,TGTGCCAGCAGTTACTCCTCGACTAGCGGTAAGGATGAGCAGTTCTTC
TRBJ2-1,TRBD1,TRBV12-5,many,CASGLGQGYNEQFF,TGTGCTAGTGGTTTGGGACAGGGCTACAATGAGCAGTTCTTC
TRBJ2-3,NA,TRBV10-3,many,CATAQGLEGTDTQYF,TGTGCCACCGCTCAGGGCTTGGAGGGGACAGATACGCAGTATTTT
TRBJ2-7,NA,TRBV20-1,few,CSAGSKPSVEQYF,TGCAGTGCAGGGTCCAAACCTTCTGTCGAGCAGTACTTC
TRBJ2-2,NA,TRBV7-9,many,CASSPPSGLNTGELFF,TGTGCCAGCAGCCCACCTTCGGGACTCAACACCGGGGAGCTGTTTTTT
TRBJ2-1,TRBD2,TRBV20-1,NA,CSARRGTSAYNEQFF,TGCAGTGCTAGAAGGGGGACTAGCGCCTACAATGAGCAGTTCTTC
TRBJ2-1,NA,TRBV7-2,many,CASSLSLTAVGGYNEQFF,TGTGCCAGCAGCTTATCGTTGACAGCTGTTGGTGGGTACAATGAGCAGTTCTTC
TRBJ2-1,TRBD2,TRBV9,many,CASTAGGTAEQFF,TGTGCCAGCACAGCGGGGGGGACCGCTGAGCAGTTCTTC
TRBJ2-3,NA,TRBV20-1,many,CSQRKQRTDTQYF,TGCAGCCAGAGGAAGCAAAGGACAGATACGCAGTATTTT
TRBJ1-1,NA,TRBV5-1,many,CASSSGHSNTEAFF,TGCGCCAGCAGCTCTGGACACTCGAACACTGAAGCTTTCTTT
TRBJ2-1,NA,TRBV7-8,many,CASSLFPDSSSNEQFF,TGTGCCAGCAGTTTATTCCCGGACTCGTCTAGTAATGAGCAGTTCTTC
TRBJ2-1,TRBD2,TRBV11-3,many,CASSLIAGGEQFF,TGTGCCAGCAGCTTAATAGCGGGGGGTGAGCAGTTCTTC
TRBJ2-5,TRBD2,TRBV5-6,NA,CASSPGRGWQETVYF,TGTGCCAGCAGCCCCGGGCGGGGGTGGCAAGAGACCGTGTACTTC
TRBJ2-3,NA,TRBV12-3/TRBV12-4,many,CASSDTGDTQYF,TGTGCCAGCAGCGACACAGGGGATACGCAGTATTTT
TRBJ2-4,NA,TRBV4-2,many,CASSQDFAGQAKNIQYF,TGTGCCAGCAGCCAAGATTTCGCGGGCCAAGCCAAAAACATTCAGTACTTC
TRBJ2-5,NA,TRBV20-1,many,CSAPQTGGGQETQYF,TGCAGTGCCCCTCAGACAGGTGGTGGTCAAGAGACCCAGTACTTC
TRBJ1-1,NA,TRBV28,many,CASRRGGVNTEAFF,TGTGCCAGCAGGAGGGGAGGAGTGAACACTGAAGCTTTCTTT
TRBJ1-2,NA,TRBV5-1,many,CASSLEGGYTF,TGCGCCAGCAGCTTGGAGGGTGGCTACACCTTC
TRBJ2-2,NA,TRBV11-2,many,CASSLSRHTGELFF,TGTGCCAGCAGCTTATCCAGGCACACCGGGGAGCTGTTTTTT
TRBJ2-5,TRBD2,TRBV15,NA,CATGTSGKETQYF,TGTGCCACCGGAACTAGCGGGAAAGAGACCCAGTACTTC
TRBJ1-5,NA,TRBV6-5,many,CATRGDRNQPQHF,TGTGCCACTAGGGGGGACCGCAATCAGCCCCAGCATTTT
TRBJ1-1,NA,TRBV12-3/TRBV12-4,many,CASSFVEAFF,TGTGCCAGCAGTTTTGTTGAAGCTTTCTTT
TRBJ2-5,NA,TRBV5-1,many,CASSFSRQETQYF,TGCGCCAGCAGCTTCTCCAGGCAAGAGACCCAGTACTTC
TRBJ2-1,TRBD2,TRBV9,many,CASSVDPGGPGEQFF,TGTGCCAGCAGCGTAGACCCGGGGGGGCCAGGTGAGCAGTTCTTC
TRBJ2-6,NA,TRBV6-5,many,CASRPTGGANVLTF,TGTGCCAGCAGACCGACCGGTGGGGCCAACGTCCTGACTTTC
TRBJ2-3,TRBD1,TRBV5-1,NA,CASSLGAGTDTHYF,TGCGCCAGCAGCTTGGGGGCAGGGACAGATACGCACTATTTT